Following are 12 T cell receptor beta chains from one sample sequenced in a study of blood T cell repertoires in COVID-19. Sequencing was performed with immunoSEQ multiplex PCR; in TCRdb, only in-frame clones are kept and a portion is missing. This table has 230,000 or so clones, less than 90% appearing once. The sequencing input was peripheral blood. These receptors all stem from a man aged 40-49 years with active or convalescent COVID-19.

V and J are TRBV10-2 and TRBJ2-5, with D possibly TRBD1 on 6 matching bases. Looked up from germline, CDR1 is WSHSY and CDR2 is SAAADI. The CDR3 is 17 residues long. V was pared by 2 bases and J by 4 bases, with 20 bases between. CDR3 DNA: TGCGCCAGCAGTGAGCGTCCGGGCAGGGGCAAGGTAGAGACCCAGTACTTC. Translation: CASSERPGRGKVETQYF.

Written as DNA, the CDR3 is TGTGCCAGCAGTTCCAAAGACAGGGTAGAACGACGTCACCAAGAAGCTTTCTTT. It translates to CASSSKDRVERRHQEAFF. This rearrangement joins TRBV27 to TRBJ1-1; 7 nucleotides line up with TRBD1. The CDR3 totals 18 residues. The trim removed 4 bases at V and 8 bases at J, leaving 22 bases unmatched. Germline assignment: CDR1 MNHEY and CDR2 SMNVEV (reference sequence).

In regard to this clone: Other DNA sequences from this sample encode an identical CDR3 as well. The V gene is TRBV9, the J gene TRBJ2-7; the match to TRBD1 covers 8 bases. The CDR3 is made up of 14 amino acids. Germline V gene lookup returns CDR1 SGDLS and CDR2 YYNGEE. V lost 0 bases to trimming and J lost 3 bases; unmatched junction nucleotides: 2. The CDR3 DNA is TGTGCCAGCAGCGTAGGACAGGGGAACTACGAGCAGTACTTC. Translated: CASSVGQGNYEQYF.

The chain is built from TRBV11-1 and TRBJ2-7; 7 nucleotides line up with TRBD2. V trimming: 4 bases; J trimming: 3 bases; junction bases outside the gene matches: 12. From germline, CDR1 is SGHAT and CDR2 FQDESV (reference sequence). The CDR3 runs 16 residues. CDR3 DNA: TGTGCCAGCAGCTCGGGACTATCAAGCGACATCTACGAGCAGTACTTC. Translating it yields CASSSGLSSDIYEQYF.

The rearrangement uses TRBV28 and TRBJ1-5; 10 nucleotides match TRBD1. The CDR3 is 15 amino acids. Looked up from germline, CDR1 is MDHEN and CDR2 is SYDVKM. The trim removed 5 bases at V and 7 bases at J, leaving 8 bases unmatched. The CDR3 nucleotides read TGTGCCAGCAGTCTGACAGGGGGCCCCGGCCAGCCCCAGCATTTT. This encodes CASSLTGGPGQPQHF. Combining the CDR3 with reference TRBV28 and TRBJ1-5 gives the whole variable domain DVKVTQSSRYLVKRTGEKVFLECVQDMDHENMFWYRQDPGLGLRLIYFSYDVKMKEKGDIPEGYSVSREKKERFSLILESASTNQTSMYLCASSLTGGPGQPQHFGDGTRLSIL.

The CDR3: CASRPLAGIRYEQYF. CDR3 DNA sequence: TGTGCCAGCAGACCTTTGGCGGGCATCCGCTACGAGCAGTACTTC. The chain has TRBV27 and TRBJ2-7, with a tentative D call TRBD2 (5 bases). The CDR3 is 15 amino acids. From germline, CDR1 is MNHEY and CDR2 SMNVEV (reference sequence). Trimming took off 6 bases at V and 3 bases at J, with 18 bases between the two ends.

V and J are TRBV24-1 and TRBJ2-1; 12 bases line up with TRBD1. The CDR3 has 17 residues. Trimming removed 3 bases from V and 9 bases from J; junction bases left unmatched: 11. CDR1 is KGHDR and CDR2 is SFDVKD in the germline V gene. The CDR3 spells CATSDPDRDRGLGEQFF. CDR3 DNA sequence: TGTGCCACCAGTGATCCCGACCGGGACAGGGGGCTCGGTGAGCAGTTCTTC.

V and J are TRBV3-1 (or the pseudogene TRBV3-2) and TRBJ2-5; D gene unclear. This CDR3 is 12 amino acids long. Germline CDR1 is LGHDT and CDR2 is YNNKEL (reference sequence). Trimming removed 1 base at V and 2 bases at J, with 2 bases between. CDR3 protein: CASSQVQETQYF. CDR3 sequence (DNA): TGTGCCAGCAGCCAAGTACAAGAGACCCAGTACTTC.

A remark on this clone: Mismatch with germline at one junction end may stem from a read error. The V call is TRBV19, the J call TRBJ2-7; TRBD1 matches at 10 bases. CDR3 length: 14 residues. CDR1 is LNHDA, CDR2 SQIVND, per germline (reference sequence). The CDR3 spells CASSRGQGTYEQYF. In nucleotides, the CDR3 is TGTGCCAGCAGTAGGGGACAGGGGACCTACGAGCAGTACTTC. Together with reference TRBV19 and TRBJ2-7, the CDR3 gives the full variable domain: DGGITQSPKYLFRKEGQNVTLSCEQNLNHDAMYWYRQDPGQGLRLIYYSQIVNDFQKGDIAEGYSVSREKKESFPLTVTSAQKNPTAFYLCASSRGQGTYEQYFGPGTRLTVT.

V and J are TRBV11-2 and TRBJ1-1; unclear D gene. Germline values: CDR1 SGHAT, CDR2 FQNNGV. V was cut by 3 bases and J by 8 bases, with 10 bases left in between. This CDR3 contains 12 residues. CDR3 residues: CASSLPITEAFF. CDR3 nucleotide sequence: TGTGCCAGCAGCTTGCCTATAACGGAAGCTTTCTTT.

In this sample, this clone turned up a few times. V gene TRBV3-1 (or the pseudogene TRBV3-2) combines with J gene TRBJ1-2, with D uncertain. CDR3 length: 12 residues. Looked up from germline, CDR1 is LGHDT and CDR2 is YNNKEL (reference sequence). The V gene lost 0 bases and the J gene lost 8 bases, with 7 bases spanning the gap. The CDR3 loop is CASSQDSRGYTF. As DNA, the CDR3 is TGTGCCAGCAGCCAAGACTCCAGGGGCTACACCTTC.

The CDR3 sequence is CASSEPGQGVGAGELFF. The DNA of the CDR3 is TGCGCCAGCAGTGAGCCGGGACAGGGGGTCGGAGCCGGGGAGCTGTTTTTT. V gene TRBV10-1 combines with J gene TRBJ2-2; TRBD1 aligns across 11 bases. The germline V gene encodes CDR1 WNHNN and CDR2 SYGVQD (reference sequence). Trimming cost V 2 bases and J 6 bases; bases outside gene matches: 8. The CDR3 spans 17 residues.